The entry below gives a single T cell receptor beta chain sequence along with its context. The data were produced by immunoSEQ multiplex PCR, yet TCRdb's version contains in-frame clones alone and is incomplete. The table shows over 130,000 clones, with 75% to 90% occurring only once. The data stem from a study of Ad26.COV2.S vaccination and SARS-CoV-2 variants. V was cut by 6 bases and J by 7 bases, with 13 bases left in between. This CDR3 has 13 amino acids. This chain connects TRBV12-3 or TRBV12-4 to TRBJ1-3; a weak D match, TRBD1 (5 bases). The material sequenced was peripheral blood, taken after recovery from COVID-19. This clonotype was obtained from a human donor who had recovered from COVID-19. Here the CDR3 reads CASRRGDGNTIYF. The CDR3, as DNA: TGTGCCAGCAGGAGAGGGGATGGGAACACCATATATTTT.